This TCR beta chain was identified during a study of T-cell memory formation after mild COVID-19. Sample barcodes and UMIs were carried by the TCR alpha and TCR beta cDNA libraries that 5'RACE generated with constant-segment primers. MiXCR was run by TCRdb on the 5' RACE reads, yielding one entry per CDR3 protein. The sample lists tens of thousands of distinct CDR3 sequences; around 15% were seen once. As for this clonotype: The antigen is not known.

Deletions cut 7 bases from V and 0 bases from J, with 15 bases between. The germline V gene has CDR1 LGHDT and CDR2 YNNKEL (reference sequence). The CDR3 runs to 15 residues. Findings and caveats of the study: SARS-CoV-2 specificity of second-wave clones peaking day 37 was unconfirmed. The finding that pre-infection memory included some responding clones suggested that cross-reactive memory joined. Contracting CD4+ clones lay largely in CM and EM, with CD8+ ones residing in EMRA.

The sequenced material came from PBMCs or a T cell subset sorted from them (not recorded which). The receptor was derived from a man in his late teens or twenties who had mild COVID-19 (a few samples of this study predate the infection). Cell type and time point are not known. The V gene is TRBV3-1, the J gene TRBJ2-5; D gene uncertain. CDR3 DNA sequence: TGTGCCAGCATGGGGTCCAGGCTGTACCAAGAGACCCAGTACTTC. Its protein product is CASMGSRLYQETQYF.